The clone carrying this TCR beta chain was counted ten times or more. What it binds is unknown. The sample comes from a study of blood T cells in healthy people across ages. CDR1 and CDR2 from the germline V gene are SGHAT and FQNNGV. The CDR3 is 13 residues long. Trimming removed 5 bases from V and 0 bases from J, with 5 bases in between. Together with a sample-barcoded 5' primer, a J-beta primer mix was included in a second PCR lasting roughly 6 to 12 cycles. Each cDNA molecule carried a tag from a template-switch adaptor that contained 12 random nucleotides. TCRdb analysed the 5' RACE reads with MiXCR anew, one entry per CDR3 protein. The sample holds 1.5 million to 2 million distinct CDR3 sequences, 34% seen once. General observations from the study: Long-lived and aged donors differed, with more naive CD4+ cells and higher diversity in the long-lived. Diversity estimated from one million T cells was considered an underestimate.

The origin of this receptor is a woman in her twenties or thirties in good health. The sequencing input was blood. The chain combines TRBV11-2 with TRBJ2-4; no firm D call. The CDR3 region has the DNA TGTGCCAGCAGCAGCCTAGCCAAAAACATTCAGTACTTC. Amino acid sequence: CASSSLAKNIQYF.